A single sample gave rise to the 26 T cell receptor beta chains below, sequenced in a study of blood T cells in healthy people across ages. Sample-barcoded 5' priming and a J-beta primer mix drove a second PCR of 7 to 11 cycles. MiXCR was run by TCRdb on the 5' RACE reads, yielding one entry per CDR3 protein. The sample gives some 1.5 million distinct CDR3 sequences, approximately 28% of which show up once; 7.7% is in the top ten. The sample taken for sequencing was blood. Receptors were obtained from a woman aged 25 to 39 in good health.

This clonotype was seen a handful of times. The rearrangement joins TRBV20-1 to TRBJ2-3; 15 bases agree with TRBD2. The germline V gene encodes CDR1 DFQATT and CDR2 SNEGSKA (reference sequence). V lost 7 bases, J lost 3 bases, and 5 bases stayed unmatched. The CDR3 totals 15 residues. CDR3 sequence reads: CSVPGLAGGTDTQYF. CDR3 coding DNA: TGCAGTGTTCCGGGACTAGCGGGGGGAACAGATACGCAGTATTTT.

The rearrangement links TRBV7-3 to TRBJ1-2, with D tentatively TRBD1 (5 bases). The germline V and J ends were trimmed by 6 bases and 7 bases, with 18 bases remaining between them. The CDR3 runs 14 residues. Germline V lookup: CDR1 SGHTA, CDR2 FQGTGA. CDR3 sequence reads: CASSKVGGGGGYTF. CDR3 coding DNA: TGTGCCAGCAGTAAGGTCGGCGGGGGTGGTGGCTACACCTTC. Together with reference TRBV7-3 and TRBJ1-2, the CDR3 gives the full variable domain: GAGVSQTPSNKVTEKGKYVELRCDPISGHTALYWYRQSLGQGPEFLIYFQGTGAADDSGLPNDRFFAVRPEGSVSTLKIQRTERGDSAVYLCASSKVGGGGGYTFGSGTRLTVV.

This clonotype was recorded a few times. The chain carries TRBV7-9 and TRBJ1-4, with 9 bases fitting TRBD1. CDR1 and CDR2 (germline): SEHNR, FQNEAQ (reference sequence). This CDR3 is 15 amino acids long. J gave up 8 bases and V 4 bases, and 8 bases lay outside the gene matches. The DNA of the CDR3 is TGTGCCAGCAGCTCCCCCGGGACAGGGAACGAAAAACTGTTTTTT. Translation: CASSSPGTGNEKLFF.

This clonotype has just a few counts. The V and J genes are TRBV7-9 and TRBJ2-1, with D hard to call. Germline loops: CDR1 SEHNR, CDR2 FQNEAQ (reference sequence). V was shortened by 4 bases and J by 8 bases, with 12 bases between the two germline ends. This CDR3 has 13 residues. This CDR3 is CASSYPGLDEQFF. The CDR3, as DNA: TGTGCCAGCAGCTACCCCGGTCTAGATGAGCAGTTCTTC. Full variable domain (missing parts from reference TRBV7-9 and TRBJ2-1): DTGVSQNPRHKITKRGQNVTFRCDPISEHNRLYWYRQTLGQGPEFLTYFQNEAQLEKSRLLSDRFSAERPKGSFSTLEIQRTEQGDSAMYLCASSYPGLDEQFFGPGTRLTVL.

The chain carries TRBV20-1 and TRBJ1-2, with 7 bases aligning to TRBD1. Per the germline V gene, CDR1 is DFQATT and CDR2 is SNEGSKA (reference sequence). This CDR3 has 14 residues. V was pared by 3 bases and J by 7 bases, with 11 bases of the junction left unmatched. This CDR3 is CSARVTGDSIGYTF. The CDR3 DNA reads TGCAGTGCTAGGGTCACAGGGGATTCGATTGGCTACACCTTC.

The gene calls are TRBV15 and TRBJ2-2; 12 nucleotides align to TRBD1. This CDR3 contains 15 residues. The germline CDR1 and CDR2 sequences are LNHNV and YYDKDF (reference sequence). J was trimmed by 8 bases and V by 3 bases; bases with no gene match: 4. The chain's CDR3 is CATSRRDRGQGELFF. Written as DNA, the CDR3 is TGTGCCACCAGCAGGCGGGACAGGGGGCAGGGGGAGCTGTTTTTT.

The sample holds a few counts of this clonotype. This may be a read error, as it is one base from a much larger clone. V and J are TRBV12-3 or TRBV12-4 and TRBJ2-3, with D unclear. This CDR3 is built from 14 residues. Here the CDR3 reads CASSRSASTDAQYF. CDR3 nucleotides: TGTGCCAGCAGTAGGTCGGCGAGCACAGATGCGCAGTATTTT.

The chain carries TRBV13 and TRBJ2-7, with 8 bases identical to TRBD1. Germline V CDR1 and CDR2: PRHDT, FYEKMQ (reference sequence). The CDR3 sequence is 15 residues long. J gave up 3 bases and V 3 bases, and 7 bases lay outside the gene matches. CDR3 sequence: CASSLGQDGGYEQYF. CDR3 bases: TGTGCCAGCAGCTTGGGACAGGATGGGGGCTACGAGCAGTACTTC.

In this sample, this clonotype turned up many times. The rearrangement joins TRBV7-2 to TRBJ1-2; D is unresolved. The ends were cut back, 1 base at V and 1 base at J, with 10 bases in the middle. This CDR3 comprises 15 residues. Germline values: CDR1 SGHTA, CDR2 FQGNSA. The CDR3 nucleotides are TGTGCCAGCAGCTTAGGGACGGGAATTAACTATGGCTACACCTTC. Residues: CASSLGTGINYGYTF.

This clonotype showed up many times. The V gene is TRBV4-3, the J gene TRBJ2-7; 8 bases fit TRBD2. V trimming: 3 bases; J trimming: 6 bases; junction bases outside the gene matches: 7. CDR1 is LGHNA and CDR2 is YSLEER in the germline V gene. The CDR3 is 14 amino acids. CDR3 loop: CASSHDGLAGEQYF. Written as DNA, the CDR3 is TGCGCCAGCAGCCATGATGGACTAGCTGGCGAGCAGTACTTC.

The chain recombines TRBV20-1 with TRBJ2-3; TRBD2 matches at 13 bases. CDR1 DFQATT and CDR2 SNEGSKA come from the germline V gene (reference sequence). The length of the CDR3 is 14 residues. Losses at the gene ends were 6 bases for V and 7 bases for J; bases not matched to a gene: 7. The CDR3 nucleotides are TGCAGTGCCAAGGGACTAGCGGGATCTTATACGCAGTATTTT. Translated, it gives CSAKGLAGSYTQYF.

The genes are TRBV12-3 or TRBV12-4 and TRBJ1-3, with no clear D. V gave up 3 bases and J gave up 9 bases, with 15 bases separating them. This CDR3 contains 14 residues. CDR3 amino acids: CASSLRPATGTIYF. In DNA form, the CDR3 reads TGTGCCAGCAGTTTGAGACCCGCGACTGGCACCATATATTTT.

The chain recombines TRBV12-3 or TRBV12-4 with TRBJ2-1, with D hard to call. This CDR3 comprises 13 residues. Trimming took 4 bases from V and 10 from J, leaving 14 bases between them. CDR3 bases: TGTGCCAGCAGTTCGGAAACCTTCTACGAGCAGTTCTTC. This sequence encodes CASSSETFYEQFF.

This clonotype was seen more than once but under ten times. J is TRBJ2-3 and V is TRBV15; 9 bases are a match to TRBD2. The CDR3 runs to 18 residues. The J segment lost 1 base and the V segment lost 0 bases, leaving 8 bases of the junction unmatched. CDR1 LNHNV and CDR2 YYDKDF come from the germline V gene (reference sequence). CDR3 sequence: CATSRDLVLAGRTDTQYF. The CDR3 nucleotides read TGTGCCACCAGCAGAGATTTAGTCCTAGCGGGGCGCACAGATACGCAGTATTTT.

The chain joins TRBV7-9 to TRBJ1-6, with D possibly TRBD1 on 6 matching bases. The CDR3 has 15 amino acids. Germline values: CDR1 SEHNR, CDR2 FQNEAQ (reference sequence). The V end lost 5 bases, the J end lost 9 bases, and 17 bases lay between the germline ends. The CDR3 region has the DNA TGTGCCAGCAGCGCCTCCGTAGGGGGGAGTTCACCCCTCCACTTT. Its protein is CASSASVGGSSPLHF.

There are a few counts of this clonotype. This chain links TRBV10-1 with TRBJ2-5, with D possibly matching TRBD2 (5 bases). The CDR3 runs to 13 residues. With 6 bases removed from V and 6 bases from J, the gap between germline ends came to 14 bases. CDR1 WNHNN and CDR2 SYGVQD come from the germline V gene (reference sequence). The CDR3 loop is CASRDGVLQTQYF. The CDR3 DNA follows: TGCGCCAGCAGGGACGGGGTGTTGCAGACCCAGTACTTC.

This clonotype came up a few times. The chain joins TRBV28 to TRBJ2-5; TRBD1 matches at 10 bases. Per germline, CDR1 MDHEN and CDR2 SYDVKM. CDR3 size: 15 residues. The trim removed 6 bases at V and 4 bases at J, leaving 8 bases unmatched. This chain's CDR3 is CASSPRTGGLETQYF. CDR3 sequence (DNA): TGTGCCAGCAGCCCCCGGACAGGGGGTTTAGAGACCCAGTACTTC.

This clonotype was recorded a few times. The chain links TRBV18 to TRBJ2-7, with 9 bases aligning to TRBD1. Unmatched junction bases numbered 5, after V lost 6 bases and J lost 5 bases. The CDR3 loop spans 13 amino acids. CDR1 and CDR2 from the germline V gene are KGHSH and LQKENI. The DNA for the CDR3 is TGTGCCAGCTCGGGGACAGGGATGAACGAGCAGTACTTC. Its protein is CASSGTGMNEQYF.

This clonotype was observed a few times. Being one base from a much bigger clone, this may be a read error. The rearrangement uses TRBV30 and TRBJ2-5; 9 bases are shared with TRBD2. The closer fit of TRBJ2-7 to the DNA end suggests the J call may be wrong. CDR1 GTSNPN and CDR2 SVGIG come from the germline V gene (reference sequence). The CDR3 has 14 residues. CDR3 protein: CAWRASSGTHEQYF. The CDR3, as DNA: TGTGCCTGGAGGGCTTCTAGCGGGACTCACGAGCAGTACTTC.

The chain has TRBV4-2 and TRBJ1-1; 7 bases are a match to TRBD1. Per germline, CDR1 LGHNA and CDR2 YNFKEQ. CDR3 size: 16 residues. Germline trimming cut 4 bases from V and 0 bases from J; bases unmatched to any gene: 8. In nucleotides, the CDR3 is TGTGCCAGCAGCCCGCGACAGGGAAGGGTGAACACTGAAGCTTTCTTT. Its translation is CASSPRQGRVNTEAFF.

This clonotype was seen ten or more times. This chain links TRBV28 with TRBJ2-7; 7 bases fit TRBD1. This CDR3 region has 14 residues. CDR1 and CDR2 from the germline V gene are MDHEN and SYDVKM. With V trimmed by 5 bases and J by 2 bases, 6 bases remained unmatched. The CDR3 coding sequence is TGTGCCAGCAGTCCCTCGACAGGGACCTACGAGCAGTACTTC. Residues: CASSPSTGTYEQYF.

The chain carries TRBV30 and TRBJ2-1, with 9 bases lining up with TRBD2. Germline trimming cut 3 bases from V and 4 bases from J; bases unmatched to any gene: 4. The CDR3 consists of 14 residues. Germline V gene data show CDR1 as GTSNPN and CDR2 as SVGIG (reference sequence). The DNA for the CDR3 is TGTGCCTGGAGCGGGACTAGCCCTTACAATGAGCAGTTCTTC. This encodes CAWSGTSPYNEQFF.

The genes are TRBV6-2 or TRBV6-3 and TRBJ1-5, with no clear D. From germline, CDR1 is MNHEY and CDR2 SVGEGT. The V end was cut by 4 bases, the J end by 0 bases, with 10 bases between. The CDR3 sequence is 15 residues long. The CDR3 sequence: CASSLEALSNQPQHF. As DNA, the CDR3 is TGTGCCAGCAGTTTGGAGGCGCTTAGCAATCAGCCCCAGCATTTT.

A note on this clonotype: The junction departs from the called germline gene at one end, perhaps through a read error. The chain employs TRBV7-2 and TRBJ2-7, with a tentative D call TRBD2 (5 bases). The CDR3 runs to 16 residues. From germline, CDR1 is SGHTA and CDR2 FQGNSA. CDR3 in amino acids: CASSLAQETASYEQYF. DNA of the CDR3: TGTGCCAGTAGCTTAGCGCAGGAAACGGCCTCCTACGAGCAGTACTTC.

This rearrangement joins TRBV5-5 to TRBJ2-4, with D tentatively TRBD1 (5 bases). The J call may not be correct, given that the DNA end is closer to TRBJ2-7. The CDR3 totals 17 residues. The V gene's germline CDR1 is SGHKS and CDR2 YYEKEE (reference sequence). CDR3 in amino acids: CASSSRGTRQLTYEQYF. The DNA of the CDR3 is TGTGCCAGCAGCTCGCGAGGAACCCGACAGCTGACTTACGAGCAGTACTTC.

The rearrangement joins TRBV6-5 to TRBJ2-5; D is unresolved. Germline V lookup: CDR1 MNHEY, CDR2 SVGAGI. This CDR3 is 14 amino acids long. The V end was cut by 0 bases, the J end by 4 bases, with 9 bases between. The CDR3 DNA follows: TGTGCCAGCAGTTACTCGTTAAGGGCAGAGACCCAGTACTTC. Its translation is CASSYSLRAETQYF.